The clone carrying this TCR beta chain was detected a few times. These data are taken from a study of T-cell reconstitution after alpha-beta-depleted transplantation in children. TCRbeta library construction was performed incorporating unique molecular identifiers. TCRdb ran MiXCR on the PCR reads and lists one entry per CDR3 protein. The data show roughly 350,000 distinct CDR3 sequences, about a tenth seen once. Trimming left V 5 bases short and J 5 bases short, with 15 bases between. CDR3 length: 14 amino acids. The sequencing used PBMCs from the stem cell graft donor, collected from the stem cell graft. The receptor was isolated from a human donor who donated a stem cell graft to a child with acute lymphoblastic leukemia. The chain recombines TRBV12-3 or TRBV12-4 with TRBJ1-1; D is uncertain. The CDR3 DNA is TGTGCCAGCAGTCCATGGGCGCTCCCGACTGAAGCTTTCTTT. The encoded protein is CASSPWALPTEAFF.